The clone carrying this T cell receptor beta chain was detected only a few times. The antigen remains unidentified. This sample was taken from a study of CD8+ T cells in alopecia areata. Whole-study findings and limits: Patients displayed less clarity in TCR sharing than mice, a finding possibly related to HLA. Normal scalp had lower clonality than lesional scalp, with alopecia totalis/universalis lesions showing this most strongly. Sequencing of scalp samples also captures resident alphabeta T cells of normal skin.

Extracted from the samples, RNA was reverse transcribed into cDNA to serve as the sequencing template. Some clones are missing from TCRdb's copy, which holds only in-frame ones; the method was immunoSEQ multiplex PCR. The sample carries approximately 89,000 clones, 35% to 50% recorded once. The J segment lost 9 bases and the V segment lost 1 base, leaving 3 bases of the junction unmatched. Germline V gene data show CDR1 as SGHVS and CDR2 as FNYEAQ. The CDR3 covers 15 residues. The specimen was CD4+ T cells sorted from blood. V and J are TRBV7-6 and TRBJ2-1, with 13 bases identical to TRBD2. This receptor was identified in a human donor with alopecia areata. CDR3 region: CASSLGTSGGSEQFF. The CDR3 nucleotides are TGTGCCAGCAGCTTAGGGACTAGCGGGGGAAGTGAGCAGTTCTTC.